This T cell receptor beta chain was recovered during a study of T cell responses to AZD1222 COVID-19 vaccine. Points on this clone: Its target is not known.

Here immunoSEQ multiplex PCR was the method, and the copy in TCRdb shows in-frame clones only, minus some. The data hold 150,000 to 200,000 clones, with 90% observed a single time. General study points: In a largely white British group with more females than males, clonal diversity was possibly underestimated. Repertoire sampling was restricted to post-peak T cell response timepoints.

CDR1 and CDR2 (germline): MNHEY, SVGAGI. This CDR3 comprises 13 residues. The V and J ends lost 7 bases and 6 bases respectively, with 12 bases between them. This sample comprised peripheral blood, obtained on day 0 of AZD1222 vaccination. The TCR comes from an adult in good health. The chain joins TRBV6-5 to TRBJ2-2, with D perhaps matching TRBD2 (5 bases). CDR3 nucleotide sequence: TGTGCCAGCAACCTGAGGGTTTCCGGGGAGCTGTTTTTT. Translation gives CASNLRVSGELFF.